A selection of T cell receptor beta chains follows, all from one sample in a study of shared clonotypes between healthy human individuals. Produced via immunoSEQ multiplex PCR; TCRdb's table is partial and in-frame only. The repertoire consists of 2.3 million or so clones, with 90% to 95% occurring once and the leading ten covering under 0.45%. Source material: naive CD4+ T cells from PBMCs. The source of these receptors is a man between 18 and 29 years old in good health. Some clones in this sample may be carry-over from other donors' samples. Both conserved end residues are trimmed from each CDR3. Fields, in order: J gene, V gene, CDR3 protein.

TRBJ2-3 TRBV18 ASSPPIGHSNTDTQY
TRBJ1-2 TRBV5-1 ASSYSSQGANYGYT
TRBJ2-3 TRBV21-1 ASSKGKAGGCTDTQY
TRBJ1-4 TRBV4-1 ASSQPGHRNSEKLF
TRBJ2-7 TRBV5-4 ASSLGAVYEQY
TRBJ2-2 TRBV29-1 SVEERGGAGELF
TRBJ1-2 TRBV9 ASGDSKGLYGYT
TRBJ2-2 TRBV11-3 ASSPSGTNTGELF
TRBJ2-1 TRBV5-4 ASSLRWDNEQF
TRBJ1-3 TRBV19 ASQTVDTIY
TRBJ1-4 TRBV5-1 ASSGQGLNEKLF
TRBJ2-5 TRBV5-1 ASSPGIRKETQY
TRBJ1-5 TRBV2 ASQIHARGDQPQH
TRBJ1-1 TRBV7-9 ASSLAPGLQNTEAF
TRBJ2-2 TRBV7-3 ASSSGDSLNTGELF
TRBJ1-4 TRBV28 ASNGQGANEKLF
TRBJ1-3 TRBV19 ASSTRTDFSGNTIY
TRBJ2-1 TRBV27 ASSLKREWYNEQF
TRBJ1-2 TRBV18 ASSPSGVDGYT
TRBJ2-5 TRBV7-6 ASSLGPEVQETQY
TRBJ2-3 TRBV14 ASSQMIVGTDTQY
TRBJ2-5 TRBV5-4 ASSSAGTQETQY
TRBJ2-3 TRBV5-1 ASSFIVGGADTQY
TRBJ1-3 TRBV4-2 ASSQDPDPRGSGNTIY
TRBJ2-3 TRBV2 ASSVSSGTDTQY
TRBJ2-3 TRBV6-6 ASRRESSTDTQY
TRBJ2-7 TRBV7-9 ASSSRWGYEQY
TRBJ2-1 TRBV20-1 SPGTVPEQF
TRBJ1-3 TRBV2 ASLGVLVGNTIY
TRBJ2-7 TRBV28 ASRGRVGQY
TRBJ1-1 TRBV14 ASSQEWGNFEAF
TRBJ2-7 TRBV25-1 ASSRTETSYEQY
TRBJ2-1 TRBV19 ASKQGGGRIWDNEQF
TRBJ1-1 TRBV5-1 ASSFRNTEAF
TRBJ2-7 TRBV28 ASAVGKWSGSYEQY
TRBJ2-7 TRBV28 ASRAGTARNEQY
TRBJ2-3 TRBV11-3 ASAPREGDTQY
TRBJ2-4 TRBV7-2 ASSLGRGRGKNIQY
TRBJ2-2 TRBV7-3 ASSLGRAGELF
TRBJ1-5 TRBV5-6 ASSFGTLTGTNQPQH
TRBJ2-2 TRBV28 ASSRGRVLNTGELF